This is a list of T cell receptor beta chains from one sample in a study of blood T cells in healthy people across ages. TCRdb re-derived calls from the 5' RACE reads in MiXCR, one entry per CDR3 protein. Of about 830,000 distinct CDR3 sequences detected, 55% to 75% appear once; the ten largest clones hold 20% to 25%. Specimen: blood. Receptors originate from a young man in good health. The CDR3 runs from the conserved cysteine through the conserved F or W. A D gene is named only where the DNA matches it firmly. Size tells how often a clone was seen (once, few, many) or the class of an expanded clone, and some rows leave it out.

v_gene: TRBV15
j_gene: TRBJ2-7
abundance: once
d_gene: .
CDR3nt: TGTGCCACCAGCAGAGGGAGGGGTCTGGAGTCTGGCGAGCAGTACTTC
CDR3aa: CATSRGRGLESGEQYF

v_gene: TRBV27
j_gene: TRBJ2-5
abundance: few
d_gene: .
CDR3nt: TGTGCCAGCAGTTCGCGGGGATTCCAAGAGACCCAGTACTTC
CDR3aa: CASSSRGFQETQYF

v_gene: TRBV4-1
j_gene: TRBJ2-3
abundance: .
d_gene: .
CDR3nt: TGCGCCAGCAGCCAAGACCTCGTGTTTGTCTTAGGGGGATCTAGCACAGATACGCAGTATTTT
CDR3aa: CASSQDLVFVLGGSSTDTQYF

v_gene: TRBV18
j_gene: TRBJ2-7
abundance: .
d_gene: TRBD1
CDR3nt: TGTGCCAGCTCCCCCACTATATCACAGGGGGCGAACGAGCAGTACTTC
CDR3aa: CASSPTISQGANEQYF

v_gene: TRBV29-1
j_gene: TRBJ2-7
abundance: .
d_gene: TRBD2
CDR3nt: TGCAGCGTAAAGGGCGGGAGCGGGGACTACGAGCAGTACTTC
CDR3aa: CSVKGGSGDYEQYF

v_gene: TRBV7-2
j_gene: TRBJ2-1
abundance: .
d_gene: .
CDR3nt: TGTGCCAGCAGCGAGGGTGGGGGCGAGGTATATGAGCAGTTCTTC
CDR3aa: CASSEGGGEVYEQFF

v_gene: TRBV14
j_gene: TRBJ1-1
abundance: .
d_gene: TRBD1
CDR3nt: TGTGCCAGCAGCCAAGGGGACAGGATGAACACTGAAGCTTTCTTT
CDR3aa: CASSQGDRMNTEAFF

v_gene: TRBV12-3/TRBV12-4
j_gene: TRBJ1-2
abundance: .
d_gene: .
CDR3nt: TGTGCCAGCAGTAGAGGACACGTGGGAGATGGCTACACCTTC
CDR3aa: CASSRGHVGDGYTF

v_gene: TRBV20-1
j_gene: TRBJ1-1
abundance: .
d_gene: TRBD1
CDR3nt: TGCAGTGCTCGACCCCCTACGACAGGGGGCACTGAAGCTTTCTTT
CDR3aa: CSARPPTTGGTEAFF

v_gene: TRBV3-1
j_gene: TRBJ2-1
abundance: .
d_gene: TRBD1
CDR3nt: TGTGCCAGCAGCCCCACCCGGGACAGGATCAATGAGCAGTTCTTC
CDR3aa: CASSPTRDRINEQFF

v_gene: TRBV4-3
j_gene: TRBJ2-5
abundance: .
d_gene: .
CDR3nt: TGCGCCAGCAGCCCAATGTTTCGCCGAACTCAAGAGACCCAGTACTTC
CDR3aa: CASSPMFRRTQETQYF

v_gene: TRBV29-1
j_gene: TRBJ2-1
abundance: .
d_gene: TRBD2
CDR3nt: TGCAGCGTTGAAGATTGGGAGGCTAGCGGGTACAATGAGCAGTTCTTC
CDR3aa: CSVEDWEASGYNEQFF

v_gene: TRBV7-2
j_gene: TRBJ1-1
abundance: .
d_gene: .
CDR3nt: TGTGCCAGCAAACAACAGGGTAACACTGAAGCTTTCTTT
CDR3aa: CASKQQGNTEAFF

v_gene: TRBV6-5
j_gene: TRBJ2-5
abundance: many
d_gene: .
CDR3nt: TGTGCCAGCATCAACCGGGACGGCGGGGAAGAGACCCAGTACTTC
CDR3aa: CASINRDGGEETQYF

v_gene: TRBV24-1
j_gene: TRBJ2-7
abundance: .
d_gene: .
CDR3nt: TGTGCCACCAGTGGGGGGGCTGGAAGGGATGAGCAGTACTTC
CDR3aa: CATSGGAGRDEQYF

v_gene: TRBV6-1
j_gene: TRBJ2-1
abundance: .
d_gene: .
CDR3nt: TGTGCCAGCAGTCCCGGGACCGGGACCGTGGCGAGTGGAGAGCAGTTCTTC
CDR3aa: CASSPGTGTVASGEQFF

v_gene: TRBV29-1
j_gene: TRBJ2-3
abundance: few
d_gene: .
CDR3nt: TGCAGCGCCTCGGGGATTGATACGCAGTATTTT
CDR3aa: CSASGIDTQYF

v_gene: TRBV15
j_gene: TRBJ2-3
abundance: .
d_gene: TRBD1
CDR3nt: TGTGCCACCAGCAGAGTTAGGGGGCACTCCGAAACAGATACGCAGTATTTT
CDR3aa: CATSRVRGHSETDTQYF

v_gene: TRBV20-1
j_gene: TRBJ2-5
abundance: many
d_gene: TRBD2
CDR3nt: TGCAGTGCTAGAGTGGCTAGCGGGTTTCAAGAGACCCAGTACTTC
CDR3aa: CSARVASGFQETQYF

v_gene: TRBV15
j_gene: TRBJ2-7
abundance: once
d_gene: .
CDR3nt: TGTGCCACCAGCAGAAATTACCAGGCCAGCTCCTACGAGCAGTACTTC
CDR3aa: CATSRNYQASSYEQYF

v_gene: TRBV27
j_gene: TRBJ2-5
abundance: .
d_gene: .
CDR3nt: TGTGCCAGCAGTTTTTTAGGGGATAGCGAAAAAGAGACCCAGTACTTC
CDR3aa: CASSFLGDSEKETQYF

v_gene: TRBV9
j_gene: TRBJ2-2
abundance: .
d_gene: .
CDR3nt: TGTGCCAGCCGACGTGAGGGTTTGACCGGGGAGCTGTTTTTT
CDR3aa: CASRREGLTGELFF

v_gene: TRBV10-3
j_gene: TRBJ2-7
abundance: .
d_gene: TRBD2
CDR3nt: TGTGCCATCAGTGAGGGACTAGCGGGGGGAACCTACGAGCAGTACTTC
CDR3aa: CAISEGLAGGTYEQYF

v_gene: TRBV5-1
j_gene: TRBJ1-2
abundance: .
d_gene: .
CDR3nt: TGCGCCAGCAGCTTGACTAGTCGGGGGGCCTATGGCTACACCTTC
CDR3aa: CASSLTSRGAYGYTF

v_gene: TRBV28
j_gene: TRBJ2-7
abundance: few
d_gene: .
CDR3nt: TGTGCCAGCAGTGTCAGGGGCGCCTACGAGCAGTACTTC
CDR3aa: CASSVRGAYEQYF

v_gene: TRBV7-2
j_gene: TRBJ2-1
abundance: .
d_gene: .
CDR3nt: TGTGCCAGCAGCTTGCGGGGGCGTAATGAGCAGTTCTTC
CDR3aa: CASSLRGRNEQFF

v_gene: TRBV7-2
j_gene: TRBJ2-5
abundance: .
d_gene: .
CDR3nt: TGTGCCAGCAGCTTGGGACCCGGGACGGTCCATCGCGGGCAGTACTTC
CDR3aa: CASSLGPGTVHRGQYF

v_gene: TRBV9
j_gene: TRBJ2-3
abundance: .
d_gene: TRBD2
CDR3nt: TGTGCCAGCAGCGTTGCCCGGGGAGGGGCCATCCCAGATACGCAGTATTTT
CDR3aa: CASSVARGGAIPDTQYF

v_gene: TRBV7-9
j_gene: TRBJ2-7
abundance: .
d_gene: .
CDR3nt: TGTGCCAGCAGCTCGCCTAGGGCGTCCTACGAGCAGTACTTC
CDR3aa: CASSSPRASYEQYF

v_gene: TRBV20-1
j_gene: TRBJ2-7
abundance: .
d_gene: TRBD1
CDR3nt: TGCAGTGCTAGAGACGGCGGACAGGGCTACGAGCAGTACTTC
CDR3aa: CSARDGGQGYEQYF

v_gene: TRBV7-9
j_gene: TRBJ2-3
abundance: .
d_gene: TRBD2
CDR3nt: TGTGCCAGCAGCAGCCTTAGCGGGAGGGCGACAGATACGCAGTATTTT
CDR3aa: CASSSLSGRATDTQYF

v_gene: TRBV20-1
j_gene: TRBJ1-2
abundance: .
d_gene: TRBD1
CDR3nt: TGCAGTGCTCTACGGCGGGACAGGGTGGAAGGCTACACCTTC
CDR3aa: CSALRRDRVEGYTF

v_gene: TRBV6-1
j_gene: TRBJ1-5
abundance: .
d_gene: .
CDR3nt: TGTGCCAGCAGTGTAACAAACCCTAATCAGCCCCAGCATTTT
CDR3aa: CASSVTNPNQPQHF

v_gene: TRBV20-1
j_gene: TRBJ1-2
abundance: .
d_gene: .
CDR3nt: TGCAGTGCTCCGACCTGGTCCCATGGCTACACCTTC
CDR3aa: CSAPTWSHGYTF

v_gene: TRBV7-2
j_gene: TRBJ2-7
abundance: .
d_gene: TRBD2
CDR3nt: TGTGCCAGCAGCAGAACCGGGACTAGCTTCTACGAGCAGTACTTC
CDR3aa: CASSRTGTSFYEQYF

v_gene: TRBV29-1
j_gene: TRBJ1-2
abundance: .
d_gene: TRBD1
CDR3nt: TGCAGCGTTGGGCAGGGGGAGGGCTATGGCTACACCTTC
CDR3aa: CSVGQGEGYGYTF

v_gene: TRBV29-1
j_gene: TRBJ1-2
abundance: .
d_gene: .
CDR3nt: TGCAGCGTTGTTTTCAGTAACTATGGCTACACCTTC
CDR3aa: CSVVFSNYGYTF

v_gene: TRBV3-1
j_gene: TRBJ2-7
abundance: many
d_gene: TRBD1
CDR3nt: TGTGCCAGCAGCCATCCTCAACAGGGGGGCTACGAGCAGTACTTC
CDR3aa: CASSHPQQGGYEQYF

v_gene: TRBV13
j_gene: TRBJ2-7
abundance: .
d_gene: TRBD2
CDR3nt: TGTGCCAGCAGCCCTGGACTAGCCTCGAGCTACGAGCAGTACTTC
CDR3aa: CASSPGLASSYEQYF

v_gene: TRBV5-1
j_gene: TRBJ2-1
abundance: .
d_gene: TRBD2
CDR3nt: TGCGCCAGCAGCTCGGGGACTAGCGGGAGCAATGGGCAGTTCTTC
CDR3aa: CASSSGTSGSNGQFF